The 8 T cell receptor beta chains below come from one sample, sequenced in a study of cytomegalovirus exposure and HLA in healthy donors. PCR primers comprised 60 Vbeta and 13 Jbeta primers. The method was immunoSEQ multiplex PCR; TCRdb's version includes in-frame clones alone and lacks a portion of them. The data contain 90,000 to 150,000 clones, roughly 71% of them seen just once; the ten biggest clones take up roughly 3%. Sequenced sample: PBMCs. These receptors came from a woman aged 40 to 50 in good health and CMV-seropositive.

V gene TRBV9 combines with J gene TRBJ2-5, with 13 positions matching TRBD2. The CDR3 consists of 15 residues. CDR1 is SGDLS and CDR2 is YYNGEE in the germline V gene. J gave up 7 bases and V 4 bases, and 7 bases lay outside the gene matches. CDR3 DNA sequence: TGTGCCAGCAGCATGACTAGCGGGGGGCTCTCGACCCAGTACTTC. Translated: CASSMTSGGLSTQYF.

The J gene is TRBJ1-5, the V gene TRBV6-5; 7 positions match TRBD1. The germline V gene encodes CDR1 MNHEY and CDR2 SVGAGI. The J segment lost 3 bases and the V segment lost 6 bases, leaving 8 bases of the junction unmatched. The CDR3 consists of 15 residues. The CDR3 DNA reads as TGTGCCAGCAGCCGCCGGGACAGAGCCAATCAGCCCCAGCATTTT. Amino acid sequence: CASSRRDRANQPQHF.

The chain combines TRBV30 with TRBJ2-1; D call uncertain. Between the trimmed V and J ends, which lost 0 bases and 5 bases, there was a span of 11 bases. Germline CDR1 reads GTSNPN; CDR2 reads SVGIG (reference sequence). The CDR3 has 14 amino acids. In nucleotides, the CDR3 is TGTGCCTGGAGTGTACCCACTACCGACAATGAGCAGTTCTTC. This encodes CAWSVPTTDNEQFF.

V usage is TRBV7-6 and J usage is TRBJ1-3, with D tentatively TRBD1 (5 bases). The CDR3 loop spans 17 amino acids. Germline loops: CDR1 SGHVS, CDR2 FNYEAQ. The V end was cut by 1 base, the J end by 5 bases, with 18 bases between. CDR3 nucleotide sequence: TGTGCCAGCAGCTTAGTGGGTTGGCAGGGATTGAGAAACACCATATATTTT. Translation: CASSLVGWQGLRNTIYF.

The chain is built from TRBV5-6 and TRBJ1-5, with unresolved D. This CDR3 has 14 amino acids. V lost 4 bases and J 4 bases, leaving 12 bases between the germline ends. From germline, CDR1 is SGHDT and CDR2 YYEEEE. In DNA form, the CDR3 reads TGTGCCAGCAGCCAAGCAGCGGGAAATCAGCCCCAGCATTTT. This codes for CASSQAAGNQPQHF.

The J gene is TRBJ2-1, the V gene TRBV7-2; tentative D call: TRBD2 (7 bases). V was cut by 5 bases and J by 7 bases, with 18 bases left in between. This CDR3 is 15 amino acids long. Germline V gene sequence: CDR1 SGHTA, CDR2 FQGNSA. The CDR3 DNA reads as TGTGCCAGCAGCCTCGTCGGGGGGCTCGGGAATGAGCAGTTCTTC. This encodes CASSLVGGLGNEQFF.

The V and J genes are TRBV5-6 and TRBJ1-2; 7 bases agree with TRBD1. Germline V lookup: CDR1 SGHDT, CDR2 YYEEEE. The CDR3 is made up of 16 amino acids. The V gene end was trimmed by 4 bases and the J gene end by 2 bases; junction bases not matched to a gene: 11. The CDR3 DNA reads TGTGCCAGCAGCGTCGACCCAGGGGGGTCGAACTATGGCTACACCTTC. This gives the protein CASSVDPGGSNYGYTF.

This clone was detected once. The chain employs TRBV5-1 and TRBJ2-3, with a tentative D call TRBD1 (5 bases). V was shortened by 0 bases and J by 5 bases, with 10 bases between the two germline ends. Germline V gives CDR1 SGHRS, CDR2 YFSETQ. CDR3 length: 14 amino acids. CDR3 region: CASSLGTGLDTQYF. CDR3 sequence (DNA): TGCGCCAGCAGCTTGGGCACAGGTTTAGATACGCAGTATTTT.